This T cell receptor beta chain emerged from a study of cytomegalovirus exposure and HLA in healthy donors. Study findings and constraints: Cytomegalovirus association was listed for roughly 160 TCR beta chains.

The PCR used 60 Vbeta and 13 Jbeta primers. In the original processing: A later analysis tallied about 80 million unique TCR beta chains, 9 million to 12 million of them shared. Profiling relied on immunoSEQ multiplex PCR, and the TCRdb table lists in-frame clones only, not all of them. The V and J calls and clone size are taken from that table; D and trimming were inferred from the DNA. The sample yields 100,000 to 150,000 clones, approximately 79% seen once. Comments on this clone: The target antigen is unknown.

The CDR3 totals 14 residues. Trimming pared 2 bases from V and 0 bases from J, leaving 7 bases between. CDR1 and CDR2 (germline): SGHRS, YFSETQ. V gene TRBV5-1 combines with J gene TRBJ2-3; D is perhaps TRBD2 (5 bases). Sequenced material: PBMCs. The sequence was collected from a man aged 25 to 45 in good health and CMV-seronegative. CDR3 in amino acids: CASSFAGSTDTQYF. Written as DNA, the CDR3 is TGCGCCAGCAGCTTTGCGGGTAGCACAGATACGCAGTATTTT.